The present entry profiles one T cell receptor beta chain with its context. This clonotype was detected a few times. The specificity of this receptor is unknown. No much larger clonotype is one base removed from it; base qualities were not supplied. This sample is part of a study of T cell repertoires in cytomegalovirus infection (dated by TCRdb to between 2019 and 2020). As for the study more broadly: Alongside well-studied HLA-B-restricted epitopes, the peptide stimulations were aimed at recently identified HLA-C-restricted CMV epitopes, whose presentation resists viral immunomodulation. The HLA type of each donor mattered for the analysis, because public TCR beta signatures pointed to carriage of CMV infection along with the matching HLA type. Paper-wide results and their limitations: The ex vivo response was dominated by HLA-C-restricted CMV-specific TCR beta clonotypes, and the single most frequent clonotype in two of eight donors was supplied by these HLA-C-restricted clonotypes. In both this cohort and an independent cohort of some 380 donors, the cumulative frequency of public TCR beta family members distinguished carriers of CMV infection plus the relevant HLA type.

Deletion took 3 bases off V and 5 bases off J, with a span of 16 bases between the germline ends. The cysteine opens and the phenylalanine closes a CDR3 of 16 amino acids. Solely the CDR3 DNA is kept, with 48 bases framed from the first base. Based on the germline V gene, the CDR1 and CDR2 sequences are MNHNS and SASEGT. Sequencer: Illumina HiSeq 1500. Using fastp at Q25 and MiXCR, TCRdb reprocessed the public reads and kept productive beta chains. Rows matching on CDR3 protein sequence are summarized as one entry with the most common DNA and genes. The sample data list approximately 110,000 distinct CDR3 sequences, and approximately 30% of these were observed just once. Around three fifths of the sample is taken by the ten largest. Sample treatment or condition, as interpreted from the label and publication: in vitro stimulation with specific CMV peptide epitopes to enrich CMV-specific T cells.

The rearrangement joined TRBV6-1 to TRBJ2-2; a tentative D match to TRBD1 spans 7 bases. The clonotype comes from a human donor in good health (CMV status not recorded). Some clones in this sample may be carry-over from other donors' samples. Source: CD8+ T cells from cultured PBMCs, taken from culture after CMV antigen stimulation. CDR3 region: CASSDWAGGKTGELFF. The nucleotide sequence reads TGTGCCAGCAGTGATTGGGCAGGGGGGAAAACCGGGGAGCTGTTTTTT.